The rows below give T cell receptor beta chains drawn from one sample of a study of T cell responses to AZD1222 COVID-19 vaccine. The protocol was immunoSEQ multiplex PCR, while the TCRdb copy is restricted to in-frame clones and leaves out a portion. The sample gives 100,000 to 150,000 clones, approximately 89% of which show up once; over 5.5% is in the top ten. The sample consisted of peripheral blood, taken on day 0 of AZD1222 vaccination. Source of these receptors: an adult in good health. Each CDR3 is given with its conserved first and last residue. A D gene is named only where the DNA matches it firmly. Clone size is given for some rows only: seen once, a few or many times, or a class if the clone is expanded.

abundance: .
j_gene: TRBJ1-5
d_gene: .
v_gene: TRBV18
CDR3aa: CASSPARDSNQPQHF
CDR3nt: TGTGCCAGCTCACCAGCCAGGGATAGCAATCAGCCCCAGCATTTT

abundance: .
j_gene: TRBJ2-5
d_gene: .
v_gene: TRBV24-1
CDR3aa: CATSAVGETGTQYF
CDR3nt: TGTGCCACCAGTGCTGTGGGGGAGACGGGGACCCAGTACTTC

abundance: medium-sized
j_gene: TRBJ2-7
d_gene: TRBD1
v_gene: TRBV15
CDR3aa: CATSRDRSGGFDEQYF
CDR3nt: TGTGCCACCAGCAGAGATCGGTCAGGGGGTTTCGACGAGCAGTACTTC

abundance: .
j_gene: TRBJ2-5
d_gene: TRBD1
v_gene: TRBV5-5
CDR3aa: CASSKSGTGEETQYF
CDR3nt: TGTGCCAGCAGCAAATCCGGGACAGGAGAAGAGACCCAGTACTTC

abundance: once
j_gene: TRBJ1-1
d_gene: .
v_gene: TRBV20-1
CDR3aa: CSARDIAEAFF
CDR3nt: TGCAGTGCTAGAGATATCGCTGAAGCTTTCTTT

abundance: .
j_gene: TRBJ1-5
d_gene: .
v_gene: TRBV5-1
CDR3aa: CASSPGPGGLQPQHF
CDR3nt: TGCGCCAGCAGCCCCGGGCCTGGGGGGCTGCAGCCCCAGCATTTT

abundance: .
j_gene: TRBJ2-3
d_gene: .
v_gene: TRBV28
CDR3aa: CASGSLRVQGDTQYF
CDR3nt: TGTGCCAGCGGGTCCCTCAGGGTCCAGGGAGATACGCAGTATTTT

abundance: few
j_gene: TRBJ2-7
d_gene: .
v_gene: TRBV7-8
CDR3aa: CASSLTRLVHEQYF
CDR3nt: TGTGCCAGCAGCTTAACCCGACTTGTTCACGAGCAGTACTTC

abundance: once
j_gene: TRBJ2-7
d_gene: TRBD1
v_gene: TRBV2
CDR3aa: CASSSRGHSYEQYF
CDR3nt: TGTGCCAGCAGTAGCAGGGGGCACTCCTACGAGCAGTACTTC

abundance: .
j_gene: TRBJ1-1
d_gene: .
v_gene: TRBV5-1
CDR3aa: CASSARQGDGAFF
CDR3nt: TGCGCCAGCAGCGCCCGGCAGGGTGACGGAGCTTTCTTT

abundance: .
j_gene: TRBJ2-7
d_gene: .
v_gene: TRBV2
CDR3aa: CASSVNFSYEQYF
CDR3nt: TGTGCCAGCAGTGTGAACTTCTCCTACGAGCAGTACTTC

abundance: .
j_gene: TRBJ1-5
d_gene: .
v_gene: TRBV6-5
CDR3aa: CASSYGQGGQPQHF
CDR3nt: TGTGCCAGCAGTTACGGTCAGGGCGGTCAGCCCCAGCATTTT

abundance: .
j_gene: TRBJ2-7
d_gene: .
v_gene: TRBV5-1
CDR3aa: CASSFSTGQAYEQYF
CDR3nt: TGCGCCAGCAGCTTCTCGACGGGACAAGCCTACGAGCAGTACTTC

abundance: .
j_gene: TRBJ1-4
d_gene: .
v_gene: TRBV19
CDR3aa: CASERRGTNEKLFF
CDR3nt: TGTGCCAGTGAGAGGCGGGGGACTAATGAAAAACTGTTTTTT

abundance: .
j_gene: TRBJ1-6
d_gene: .
v_gene: TRBV5-4
CDR3aa: CASSLLGGNSPLHF
CDR3nt: TGTGCCAGCAGCCTTTTGGGGGGTAATTCACCCCTCCACTTT

abundance: .
j_gene: TRBJ1-1
d_gene: TRBD1
v_gene: TRBV19
CDR3aa: CASSISGRGLTEAFF
CDR3nt: TGTGCCAGTAGTATTTCGGGCAGGGGGCTTACTGAAGCTTTCTTT

abundance: .
j_gene: TRBJ1-4
d_gene: TRBD1
v_gene: TRBV7-9
CDR3aa: CASSPTGVSNEKLFF
CDR3nt: TGTGCCAGCAGCCCGACAGGGGTTTCTAATGAAAAACTGTTTTTT

abundance: .
j_gene: TRBJ1-4
d_gene: TRBD1
v_gene: TRBV12-3/TRBV12-4
CDR3aa: CASSRQGTEKLFF
CDR3nt: TGTGCCAGCAGTAGACAGGGTACTGAAAAACTGTTTTTT

abundance: .
j_gene: TRBJ2-7
d_gene: TRBD2
v_gene: TRBV7-8
CDR3aa: CASSLPAGESGLSSGGGTPYEQYF
CDR3nt: TGTGCCAGCAGCCTCCCCGCGGGTGAGAGTGGTCTTAGTAGCGGGGGGGGAACTCCCTACGAGCAGTACTTC

abundance: .
j_gene: TRBJ2-5
d_gene: TRBD2
v_gene: TRBV7-9
CDR3aa: CASSPTRGGPETQYF
CDR3nt: TGTGCCAGCAGCCCCACTCGGGGGGGGCCAGAGACCCAGTACTTC

abundance: .
j_gene: TRBJ1-1
d_gene: .
v_gene: TRBV4-3
CDR3aa: CASSRILAQGTEAFF
CDR3nt: TGCGCCAGCAGCCGGATCCTGGCGCAGGGGACTGAAGCTTTCTTT

abundance: .
j_gene: TRBJ2-2
d_gene: TRBD2
v_gene: TRBV12-3/TRBV12-4
CDR3aa: CASSRSGAGELFF
CDR3nt: TGTGCCAGCAGCCGTAGCGGGGCCGGGGAGCTGTTTTTT

abundance: .
j_gene: TRBJ1-4
d_gene: .
v_gene: TRBV6-5
CDR3aa: CASSSQGSEKLFF
CDR3nt: TGTGCCAGCAGTTCTCAGGGGTCTGAAAAACTGTTTTTT

abundance: few
j_gene: TRBJ1-1
d_gene: .
v_gene: TRBV5-1
CDR3aa: CASSLVVGTNTEAFF
CDR3nt: TGCGCCAGCAGCTTGGTTGTGGGGACAAACACTGAAGCTTTCTTT

abundance: .
j_gene: TRBJ2-2
d_gene: TRBD1
v_gene: TRBV7-7
CDR3aa: CASSSLPTGGLDTGELFF
CDR3nt: TGTGCTAGCAGCTCCTTACCAACAGGGGGCCTGGACACCGGGGAGCTGTTTTTT

abundance: .
j_gene: TRBJ2-1
d_gene: TRBD1
v_gene: TRBV10-3
CDR3aa: CAIRDRGNEQFF
CDR3nt: TGTGCCATCAGGGACAGGGGGAATGAGCAGTTCTTC

abundance: .
j_gene: TRBJ1-5
d_gene: .
v_gene: TRBV7-8
CDR3aa: CASSLILNQPQHF
CDR3nt: TGTGCCAGCAGCTTAATTTTGAATCAGCCCCAGCATTTT

abundance: .
j_gene: TRBJ1-2
d_gene: .
v_gene: TRBV5-1
CDR3aa: CASSLEGDYGYTF
CDR3nt: TGCGCCAGCAGCTTAGAGGGCGACTATGGCTACACCTTC

abundance: .
j_gene: TRBJ1-3
d_gene: .
v_gene: TRBV5-6
CDR3aa: CASSLGGNSGNTIYF
CDR3nt: TGTGCCAGCAGCTTGGGGGGGAACTCTGGAAACACCATATATTTT

abundance: .
j_gene: TRBJ1-2
d_gene: .
v_gene: TRBV5-1
CDR3aa: CASSLGDGSYGYTF
CDR3nt: TGCGCCAGCAGCTTGGGGGACGGAAGCTATGGCTACACCTTC

abundance: few
j_gene: TRBJ2-5
d_gene: .
v_gene: TRBV30
CDR3aa: CAWSVGSWGEQETQYF
CDR3nt: TGTGCCTGGAGTGTCGGGAGCTGGGGGGAACAAGAGACCCAGTACTTC

abundance: medium-sized
j_gene: TRBJ2-2
d_gene: TRBD2
v_gene: TRBV4-2
CDR3aa: CATSQDRGGLSGELFF
CDR3nt: TGTGCCACCAGCCAAGACCGGGGGGGGTTGTCCGGGGAGCTGTTTTTT

abundance: .
j_gene: TRBJ1-2
d_gene: TRBD1
v_gene: TRBV6-2/TRBV6-3
CDR3aa: CASSPAMTGNYGYTF
CDR3nt: TGTGCCAGCAGCCCCGCAATGACAGGGAACTATGGCTACACCTTC

abundance: .
j_gene: TRBJ1-4
d_gene: .
v_gene: TRBV14
CDR3aa: CASSRRGFNEKLFF
CDR3nt: TGTGCCAGCAGCCGCAGGGGATTTAATGAAAAACTGTTTTTT

abundance: .
j_gene: TRBJ2-5
d_gene: TRBD2
v_gene: TRBV9
CDR3aa: CASSVGTSGGRGETQYF
CDR3nt: TGTGCCAGCAGCGTCGGGACTAGCGGGGGGCGGGGAGAGACCCAGTACTTC

abundance: .
j_gene: TRBJ1-1
d_gene: .
v_gene: TRBV6-5
CDR3aa: CATVGGPTEAFF
CDR3nt: TGTGCCACCGTTGGGGGGCCCACTGAAGCTTTCTTT

abundance: .
j_gene: TRBJ1-4
d_gene: TRBD1
v_gene: TRBV6-2/TRBV6-3
CDR3aa: CASSSRVGQEDEKLFF
CDR3nt: TGTGCCAGCAGTTCACGCGTGGGACAGGAGGATGAAAAACTGTTTTTT

abundance: .
j_gene: TRBJ1-1
d_gene: .
v_gene: TRBV6-5
CDR3aa: CASSYLRDTEAFF
CDR3nt: TGTGCCAGCAGTTACCTGAGAGACACTGAAGCTTTCTTT

abundance: .
j_gene: TRBJ2-3
d_gene: TRBD1
v_gene: TRBV4-2
CDR3aa: CASSQRQGGTDTQYF
CDR3nt: TGTGCCAGCAGCCAACGACAGGGCGGCACAGATACGCAGTATTTT

abundance: .
j_gene: TRBJ2-1
d_gene: .
v_gene: TRBV28
CDR3aa: CASSLTGRLPTKDNEQFF
CDR3nt: TGTGCCAGCAGTTTGACCGGCAGGCTCCCCACAAAGGACAATGAGCAGTTCTTC

abundance: .
j_gene: TRBJ2-5
d_gene: .
v_gene: TRBV7-2
CDR3aa: CASSPQGGGETQYF
CDR3nt: TGTGCCAGCAGCCCCCAGGGGGGCGGAGAGACCCAGTACTTC

abundance: .
j_gene: TRBJ2-7
d_gene: .
v_gene: TRBV20-1
CDR3aa: CSASEGSYEQYF
CDR3nt: TGCAGTGCTAGTGAGGGTTCCTACGAGCAGTACTTC

abundance: .
j_gene: TRBJ1-2
d_gene: .
v_gene: TRBV5-1
CDR3aa: CASSLGGDYGYTF
CDR3nt: TGCGCCAGCAGCTTGGGAGGGGATTATGGCTACACCTTC

abundance: .
j_gene: TRBJ1-5
d_gene: .
v_gene: TRBV10-3
CDR3aa: CAISESGGNSNQPQHF
CDR3nt: TGTGCCATCAGTGAGAGCGGGGGGAATAGCAATCAGCCCCAGCATTTT

abundance: .
j_gene: TRBJ1-6
d_gene: TRBD1
v_gene: TRBV7-9
CDR3aa: CASSLRQGALPLHF
CDR3nt: TGTGCCAGCAGCTTAAGACAGGGGGCTTTACCCCTCCACTTT

abundance: .
j_gene: TRBJ1-1
d_gene: .
v_gene: TRBV5-1
CDR3aa: CASSVGQNTEAFF
CDR3nt: TGCGCCAGCAGCGTGGGACAGAACACTGAAGCTTTCTTT

abundance: .
j_gene: TRBJ1-4
d_gene: .
v_gene: TRBV28
CDR3aa: CASSNRKGANEKLFF
CDR3nt: TGTGCCAGCAGTAACCGAAAGGGAGCTAATGAAAAACTGTTTTTT

abundance: .
j_gene: TRBJ2-7
d_gene: .
v_gene: TRBV5-1
CDR3aa: CASSTGGEQYF
CDR3nt: TGCGCCAGCAGCACAGGCGGCGAGCAGTACTTC

abundance: .
j_gene: TRBJ2-7
d_gene: .
v_gene: TRBV7-9
CDR3aa: CASSFRTDYEQYF
CDR3nt: TGTGCCAGCAGCTTTCGGACAGACTACGAGCAGTACTTC

abundance: .
j_gene: TRBJ2-7
d_gene: .
v_gene: TRBV2
CDR3aa: CASSEWDGNLEQYF
CDR3nt: TGTGCCAGCAGTGAATGGGACGGGAACCTCGAGCAGTACTTC

abundance: .
j_gene: TRBJ1-2
d_gene: .
v_gene: TRBV2
CDR3aa: CASSDLASAILYGYTF
CDR3nt: TGTGCCAGCAGTGACCTAGCGAGTGCGATTCTTTATGGCTACACCTTC

abundance: .
j_gene: TRBJ2-1
d_gene: TRBD2
v_gene: TRBV11-2
CDR3aa: CASSLAAGGYNEQFF
CDR3nt: TGTGCCAGCAGCTTAGCAGCGGGAGGCTACAATGAGCAGTTCTTC

abundance: .
j_gene: TRBJ1-1
d_gene: .
v_gene: TRBV3-1/TRBV3-2
CDR3aa: CASSQSVNTEAFF
CDR3nt: TGTGCCAGCAGCCAGTCAGTGAACACTGAAGCTTTCTTT

abundance: .
j_gene: TRBJ1-2
d_gene: TRBD1
v_gene: TRBV19
CDR3aa: CASSQRSGTANYGYTF
CDR3nt: TGTGCCAGTAGCCAAAGATCCGGGACAGCGAACTATGGCTACACCTTC